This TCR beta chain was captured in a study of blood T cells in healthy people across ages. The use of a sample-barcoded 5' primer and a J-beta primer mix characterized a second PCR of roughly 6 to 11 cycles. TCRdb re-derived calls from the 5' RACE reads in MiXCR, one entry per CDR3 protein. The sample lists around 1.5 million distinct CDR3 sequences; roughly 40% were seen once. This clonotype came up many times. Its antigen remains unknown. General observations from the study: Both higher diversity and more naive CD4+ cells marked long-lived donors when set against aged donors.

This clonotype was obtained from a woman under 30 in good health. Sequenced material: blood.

CDR3 region: CSARGTSPYEQYF. The CDR3 region has the DNA TGCAGTGCTAGAGGGACTAGCCCCTACGAGCAGTACTTC. The rearrangement uses TRBV20-1 and TRBJ2-7; TRBD2 matches 8 bases. CDR3 length: 13 residues. The ends lost 1 base at V and 2 bases at J; junction bases unmatched: 1. CDR1 is DFQATT, CDR2 SNEGSKA, per germline (reference sequence).